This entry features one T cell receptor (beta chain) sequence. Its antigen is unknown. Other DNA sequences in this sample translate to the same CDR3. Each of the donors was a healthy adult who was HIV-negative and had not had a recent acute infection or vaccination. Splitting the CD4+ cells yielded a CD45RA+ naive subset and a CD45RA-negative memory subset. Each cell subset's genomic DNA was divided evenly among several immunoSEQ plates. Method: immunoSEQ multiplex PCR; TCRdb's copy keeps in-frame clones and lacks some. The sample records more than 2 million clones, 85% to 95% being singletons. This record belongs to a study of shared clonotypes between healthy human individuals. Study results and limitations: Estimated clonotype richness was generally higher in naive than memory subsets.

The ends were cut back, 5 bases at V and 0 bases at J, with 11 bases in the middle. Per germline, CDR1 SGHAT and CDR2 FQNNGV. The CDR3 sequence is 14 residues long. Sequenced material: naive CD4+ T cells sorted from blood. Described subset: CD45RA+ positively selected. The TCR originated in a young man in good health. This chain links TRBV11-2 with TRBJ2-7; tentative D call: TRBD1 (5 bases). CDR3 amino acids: CASSPLQGSYEQYF. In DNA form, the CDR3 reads TGTGCCAGCAGCCCCCTTCAGGGCTCCTACGAGCAGTACTTC.